The 10 T cell receptor beta chains below come from one sample, sequenced in a study of shared clonotypes between healthy human individuals. Sequencing used immunoSEQ multiplex PCR; TCRdb keeps in-frame clones, though not all of them. In the table there are more than 1.2 million clones, approximately 98.5% of which are singletons. Sequenced input: naive CD4+ T cells sorted from blood. Described subset: CD45RA+ positively selected. These receptors were taken from a man younger than 45 in good health.

This chain connects TRBV10-3 to TRBJ2-7; a possible D gene is TRBD1 (5 bases). Trimming cost V 6 bases and J 6 bases, with 12 bases left between them. The CDR3 runs to 12 residues. Germline V gene data show CDR1 as ENHRY and CDR2 as SYGVKD. The CDR3, as DNA: TGTGCCATCAGGGCGGACAATACCGAGCAGTACTTC. Translated: CAIRADNTEQYF.

The chain combines TRBV28 with TRBJ2-3; D unresolved. In germline, CDR1 is MDHEN, CDR2 SYDVKM. Trimming shortened V by 2 bases and J by 0 bases, and 9 bases separated the two germline ends. This CDR3 has 15 amino acids. The CDR3 nucleotides read TGTGCCAGCAGTTTAGCCCAGGTCAGCACAGATACGCAGTATTTT. It codes for CASSLAQVSTDTQYF.

The chain employs TRBV5-1 and TRBJ2-3, with TRBD1 matching over 7 bases. The CDR3 is 14 amino acids. J gave up 5 bases and V 4 bases, and 7 bases lay outside the gene matches. Germline V CDR1 and CDR2: SGHRS, YFSETQ. In DNA, the CDR3 is TGCGCCAGCAGCAACGGGACAGAAGGAGATACGCAGTATTTT. Amino acids: CASSNGTEGDTQYF.

This chain connects TRBV5-1 to TRBJ2-3; D assignment may be TRBD1 or TRBD2 (5 bases each). Trimming removed 5 bases from V and 3 bases from J, with 16 bases in between. CDR1 is SGHRS, CDR2 YFSETQ, per germline. This CDR3 region has 15 residues. This chain's CDR3 is CASSSTRGLTDTQYF. The CDR3 nucleotides read TGCGCCAGCAGTTCAACTAGGGGTTTGACAGATACGCAGTATTTT. The full variable domain, its missing parts supplied by reference TRBV5-1 and TRBJ2-3, is KAGVTQTPRYLIKTRGQQVTLSCSPISGHRSVSWYQQTPGQGLQFLFEYFSETQRNKGNFPGRFSGRQFSNSRSEMNVSTLELGDSALYLCASSSTRGLTDTQYFGPGTRLTVL.

The J gene is TRBJ1-2, the V gene TRBV6-1; D ambiguous. CDR3 size: 14 residues. With 4 bases removed from V and 0 bases from J, the gap between germline ends came to 9 bases. Germline lookup yields CDR1 MNHNS and CDR2 SASEGT. This CDR3 is CASSVGKPNYGYTF. CDR3 in DNA: TGTGCCAGCAGTGTGGGCAAACCTAACTATGGCTACACCTTC.

The chain uses TRBV9 and TRBJ2-3, with no clear D. Germline lookup yields CDR1 SGDLS and CDR2 YYNGEE. This CDR3 has 13 amino acids. The germline V and J ends were trimmed by 6 bases and 6 bases, with 14 bases remaining between them. CDR3 region: CASTGRLADTQYF. In nucleotides, the CDR3 is TGTGCCAGCACCGGAAGGTTGGCTGATACGCAGTATTTT.

Concerning this clone itself: Its ends do not fully match the called genes, so a read error is possible. The V and J genes are TRBV7-3 and TRBJ2-1, with D perhaps TRBD1 (5 bases). The CDR3 sequence is 16 residues long. Germline CDR1 reads SGHTA; CDR2 reads FQGTGA. The CDR3 protein is CASSLTGSPSYNEQFF. The DNA of the CDR3 is TGTGCCAGCAGCCTAACAGGTTCCCCCTCCTACAATGAGCAGTTCTTC.

V gene TRBV4-1 combines with J gene TRBJ2-2; D remains ambiguous. The ends were cut back, 0 bases at V and 2 bases at J, with 7 bases in the middle. The CDR3 is 15 amino acids. Germline CDR1 and CDR2: MGHRA and YSYEKL. The CDR3 sequence is CASSQEGYNTGELFF. The DNA of the CDR3 is TGCGCCAGCAGCCAAGAAGGGTATAACACCGGGGAGCTGTTTTTT.

Comments on this clone: The same CDR3 can be traced to other DNA sequences in this sample. The CDR3 DNA is TGTGCCAGCAGCGTAGTTGGTTCGAACACCGGGGAGCTGTTTTTT. Protein sequence: CASSVVGSNTGELFF. The chain recombines TRBV9 with TRBJ2-2; D call uncertain. V dropped 0 bases and J dropped 0 bases, with 6 bases sitting between them. CDR1 SGDLS and CDR2 YYNGEE come from the germline V gene. The CDR3 covers 15 residues.

The V and J genes are TRBV7-3 and TRBJ2-6; D perhaps matches TRBD1 (5 bases). From germline, CDR1 is SGHTA and CDR2 FQGTGA. The CDR3 runs to 14 residues. Trimming took 3 bases from V and 3 from J, leaving 6 bases between them. In nucleotides, the CDR3 is TGTGCCAGCAGCTTCCAGGGTGGGGCCAACGTCCTGACTTTC. It specifies CASSFQGGANVLTF.